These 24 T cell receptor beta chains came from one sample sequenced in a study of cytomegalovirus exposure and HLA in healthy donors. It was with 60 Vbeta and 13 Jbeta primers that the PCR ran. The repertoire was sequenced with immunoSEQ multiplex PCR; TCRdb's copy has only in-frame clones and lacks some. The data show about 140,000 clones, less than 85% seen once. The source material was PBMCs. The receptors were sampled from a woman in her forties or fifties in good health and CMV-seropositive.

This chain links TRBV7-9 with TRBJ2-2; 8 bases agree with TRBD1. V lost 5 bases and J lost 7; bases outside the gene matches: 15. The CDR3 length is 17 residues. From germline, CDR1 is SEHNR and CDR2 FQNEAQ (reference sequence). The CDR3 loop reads CASSSYGQGRRVGELFF. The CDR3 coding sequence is TGTGCCAGCAGCAGTTATGGACAGGGTAGACGGGTCGGGGAGCTGTTTTTT. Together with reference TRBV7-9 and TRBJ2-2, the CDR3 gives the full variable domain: DTGVSQNPRHKITKRGQNVTFRCDPISEHNRLYWYRQTLGQGPEFLTYFQNEAQLEKSRLLSDRFSAERPKGSFSTLEIQRTEQGDSAMYLCASSSYGQGRRVGELFFGEGSRLTVL.

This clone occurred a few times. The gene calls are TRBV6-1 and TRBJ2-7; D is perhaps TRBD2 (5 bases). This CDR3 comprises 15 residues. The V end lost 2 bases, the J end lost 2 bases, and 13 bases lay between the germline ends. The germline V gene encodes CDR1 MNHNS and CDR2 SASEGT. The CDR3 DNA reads TGTGCCAGCAGTGAAATGCACTCGAGGGCCTACGAGCAGTACTTC. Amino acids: CASSEMHSRAYEQYF.

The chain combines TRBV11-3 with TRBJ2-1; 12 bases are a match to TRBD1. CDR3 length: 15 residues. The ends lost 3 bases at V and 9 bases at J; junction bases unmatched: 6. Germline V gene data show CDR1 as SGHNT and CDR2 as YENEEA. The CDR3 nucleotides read TGTGCCAGCAGCTTTGGGACAGGGGGCTTCGGTGAGCAGTTCTTC. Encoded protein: CASSFGTGGFGEQFF.

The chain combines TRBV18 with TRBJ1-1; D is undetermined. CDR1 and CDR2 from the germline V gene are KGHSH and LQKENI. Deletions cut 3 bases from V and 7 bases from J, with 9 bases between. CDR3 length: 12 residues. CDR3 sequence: CASSPSRGEAFF. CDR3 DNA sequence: TGTGCCAGCTCACCCTCCAGAGGTGAAGCTTTCTTT.

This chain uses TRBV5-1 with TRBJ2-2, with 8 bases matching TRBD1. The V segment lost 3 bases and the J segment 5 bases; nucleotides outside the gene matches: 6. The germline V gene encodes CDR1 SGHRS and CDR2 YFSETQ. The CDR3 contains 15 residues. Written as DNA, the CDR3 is TGCGCCAGCAGCTGGACAGGGCAAGGAACCGGGGAGCTGTTTTTT. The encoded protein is CASSWTGQGTGELFF.

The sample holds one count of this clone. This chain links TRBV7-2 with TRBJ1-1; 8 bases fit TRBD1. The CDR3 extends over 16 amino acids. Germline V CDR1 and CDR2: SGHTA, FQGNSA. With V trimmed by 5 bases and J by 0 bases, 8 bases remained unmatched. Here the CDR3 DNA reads TGTGCCAGCAGCCGTACAGGGGGAACGATGAACACTGAAGCTTTCTTT. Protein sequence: CASSRTGGTMNTEAFF.

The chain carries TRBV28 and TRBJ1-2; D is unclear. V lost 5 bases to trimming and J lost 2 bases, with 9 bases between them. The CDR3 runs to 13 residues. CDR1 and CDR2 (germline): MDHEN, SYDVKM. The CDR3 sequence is CASSPNRNYGYTF. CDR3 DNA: TGTGCCAGCAGTCCAAACAGAAACTATGGCTACACCTTC.

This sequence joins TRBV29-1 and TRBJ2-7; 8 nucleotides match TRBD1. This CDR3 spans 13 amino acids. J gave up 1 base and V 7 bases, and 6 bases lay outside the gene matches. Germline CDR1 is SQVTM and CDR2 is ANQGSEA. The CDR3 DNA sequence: TGCAGCGGAGGACAGGGTGCGTCCTACGAGCAGTACTTC. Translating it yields CSGGQGASYEQYF.

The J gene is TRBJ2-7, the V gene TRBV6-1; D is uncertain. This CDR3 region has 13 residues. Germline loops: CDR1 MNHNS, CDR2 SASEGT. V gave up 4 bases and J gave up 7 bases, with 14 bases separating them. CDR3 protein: CASSASRPREQYF. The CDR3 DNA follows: TGTGCCAGCAGTGCGTCTAGACCGAGGGAGCAGTACTTC.

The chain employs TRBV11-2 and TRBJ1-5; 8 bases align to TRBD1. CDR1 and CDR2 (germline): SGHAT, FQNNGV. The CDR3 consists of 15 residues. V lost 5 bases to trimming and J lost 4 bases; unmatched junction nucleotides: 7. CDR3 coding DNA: TGTGCCAGCAGCCCCGACAGGGGATGGAATCAGCCCCAGCATTTT. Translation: CASSPDRGWNQPQHF.

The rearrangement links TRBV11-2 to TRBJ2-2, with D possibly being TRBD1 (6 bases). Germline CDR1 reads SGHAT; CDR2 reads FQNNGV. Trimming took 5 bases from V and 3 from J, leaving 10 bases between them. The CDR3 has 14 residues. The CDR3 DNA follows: TGTGCCAGCAGCCCGGGACACTACACCGGGGAGCTGTTTTTT. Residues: CASSPGHYTGELFF.

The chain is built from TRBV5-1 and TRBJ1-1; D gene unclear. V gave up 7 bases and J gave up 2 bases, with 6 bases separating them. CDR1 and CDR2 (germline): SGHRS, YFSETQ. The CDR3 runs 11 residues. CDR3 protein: CASQLNTEAFF. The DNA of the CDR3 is TGCGCCAGCCAACTAAACACTGAAGCTTTCTTT.

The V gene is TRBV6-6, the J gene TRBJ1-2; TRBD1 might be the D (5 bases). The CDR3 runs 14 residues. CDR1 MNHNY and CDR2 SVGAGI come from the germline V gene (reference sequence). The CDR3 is CATQWEGLFYGYTF. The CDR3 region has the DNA TGTGCGACCCAGTGGGAGGGGCTATTCTATGGCTACACCTTC.

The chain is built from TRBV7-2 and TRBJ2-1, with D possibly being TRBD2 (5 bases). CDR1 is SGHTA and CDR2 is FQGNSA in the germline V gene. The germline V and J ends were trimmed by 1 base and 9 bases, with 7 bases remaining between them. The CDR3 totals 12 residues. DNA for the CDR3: TGTGCCAGCAGCTTAGTGAGGGTTGAGCAGTTCTTC. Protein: CASSLVRVEQFF.

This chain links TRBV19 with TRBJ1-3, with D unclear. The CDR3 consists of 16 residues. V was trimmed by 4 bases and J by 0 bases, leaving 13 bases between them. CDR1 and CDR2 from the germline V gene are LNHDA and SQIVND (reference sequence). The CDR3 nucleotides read TGTGCCAGTAGTAAAAGCCCACACAGCTCTGGAAACACCATATATTTT. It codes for CASSKSPHSSGNTIYF.

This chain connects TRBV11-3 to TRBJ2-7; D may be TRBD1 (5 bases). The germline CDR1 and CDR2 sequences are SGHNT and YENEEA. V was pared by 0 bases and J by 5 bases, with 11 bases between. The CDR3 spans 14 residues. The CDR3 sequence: CASSLDQGSHEQYF. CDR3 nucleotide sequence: TGTGCCAGCAGCTTAGACCAGGGTTCGCACGAGCAGTACTTC. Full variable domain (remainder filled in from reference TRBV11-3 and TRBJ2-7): EAGVVQSPRYKIIEKKQPVAFWCNPISGHNTLYWYLQNLGQGPELLIRYENEEAVDDSQLPKDRFSAERLKGVDSTLKIQPAELGDSAVYLCASSLDQGSHEQYFGPGTRLTVT.

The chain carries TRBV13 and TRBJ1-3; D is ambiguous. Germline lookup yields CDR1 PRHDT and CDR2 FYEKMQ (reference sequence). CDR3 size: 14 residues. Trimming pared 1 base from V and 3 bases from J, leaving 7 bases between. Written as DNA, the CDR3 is TGTGCCAGCAGCTTAGAGGGAGTTGGAAACACCATATATTTT. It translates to CASSLEGVGNTIYF.

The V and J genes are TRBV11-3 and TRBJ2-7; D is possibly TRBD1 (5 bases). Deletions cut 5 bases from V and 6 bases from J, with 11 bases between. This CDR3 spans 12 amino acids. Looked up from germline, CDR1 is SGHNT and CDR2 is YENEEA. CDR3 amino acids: CASSRVQGEQYF. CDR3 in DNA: TGTGCCAGCAGCCGAGTCCAGGGCGAGCAGTACTTC.

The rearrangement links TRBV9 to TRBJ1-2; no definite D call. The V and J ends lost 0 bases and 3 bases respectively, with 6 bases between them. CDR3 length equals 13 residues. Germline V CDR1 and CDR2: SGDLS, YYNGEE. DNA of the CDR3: TGTGCCAGCAGCGTAGATGGAGACTATGGCTACACCTTC. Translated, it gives CASSVDGDYGYTF.

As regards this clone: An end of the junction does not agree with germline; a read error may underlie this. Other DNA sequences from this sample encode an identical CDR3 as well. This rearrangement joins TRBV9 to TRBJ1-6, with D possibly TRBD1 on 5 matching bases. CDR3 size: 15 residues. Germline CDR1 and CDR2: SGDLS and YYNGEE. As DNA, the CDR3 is TGCGCCAGCAGCGTCGCCGGGACTTCGCTGTCACCCCTCCACTTT. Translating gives CASSVAGTSLSPLHF.

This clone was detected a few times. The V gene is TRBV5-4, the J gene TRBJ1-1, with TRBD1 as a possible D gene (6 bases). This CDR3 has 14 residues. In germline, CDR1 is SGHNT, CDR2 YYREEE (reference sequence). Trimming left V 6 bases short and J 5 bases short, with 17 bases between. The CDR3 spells CASTLGLGATEAFF. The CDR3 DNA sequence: TGTGCCAGCACCCTTGGGTTGGGGGCAACTGAAGCTTTCTTT. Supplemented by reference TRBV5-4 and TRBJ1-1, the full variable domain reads ETGVTQSPTHLIKTRGQQVTLRCSSQSGHNTVSWYQQALGQGPQFIFQYYREEENGRGNFPPRFSGLQFPNYSSELNVNALELDDSALYLCASTLGLGATEAFFGQGTRLTVV.

CDR3 sequence: CASSLAGTLNYGYTF. The CDR3 region has the DNA TGTGCCAGCAGCTTGGCGGGTACCCTCAACTATGGCTACACCTTC. The chain couples TRBV7-9 to TRBJ1-2; D is undetermined. Trimming took off 3 bases at V and 2 bases at J, with 13 bases between the two ends. This CDR3 is built from 15 residues. In germline, CDR1 is SEHNR, CDR2 FQNEAQ (reference sequence).

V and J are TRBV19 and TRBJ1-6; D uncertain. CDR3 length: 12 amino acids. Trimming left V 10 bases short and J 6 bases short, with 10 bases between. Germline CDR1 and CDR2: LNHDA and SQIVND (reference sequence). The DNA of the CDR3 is TGTGCCACCGGAGGGTCTAATTCACCCCTCCACTTT. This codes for CATGGSNSPLHF.

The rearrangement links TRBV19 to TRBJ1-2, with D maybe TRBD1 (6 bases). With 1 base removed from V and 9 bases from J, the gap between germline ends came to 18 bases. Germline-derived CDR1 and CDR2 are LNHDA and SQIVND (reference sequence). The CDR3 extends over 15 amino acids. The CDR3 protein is CASSIVRQAQYSYTF. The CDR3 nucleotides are TGTGCCAGTAGTATAGTGCGACAGGCGCAGTATAGCTACACCTTC. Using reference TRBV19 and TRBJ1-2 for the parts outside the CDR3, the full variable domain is DGGITQSPKYLFRKEGQNVTLSCEQNLNHDAMYWYRQDPGQGLRLIYYSQIVNDFQKGDIAEGYSVSREKKESFPLTVTSAQKNPTAFYLCASSIVRQAQYSYTFGSGTRLTVV.